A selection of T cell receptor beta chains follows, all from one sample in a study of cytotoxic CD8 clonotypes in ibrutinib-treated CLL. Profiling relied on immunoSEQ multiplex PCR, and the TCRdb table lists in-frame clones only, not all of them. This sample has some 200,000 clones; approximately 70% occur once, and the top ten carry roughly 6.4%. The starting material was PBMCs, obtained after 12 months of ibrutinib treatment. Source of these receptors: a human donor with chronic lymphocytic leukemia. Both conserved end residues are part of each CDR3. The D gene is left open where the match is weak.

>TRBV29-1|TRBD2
CSGRTSGRGYEQYF
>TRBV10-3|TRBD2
CAISFGTSGSYEQYF
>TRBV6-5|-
CASRLAGVEGEAFF
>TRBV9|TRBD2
CASSWTSGSPGELFF
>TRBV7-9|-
CASTTPAGAVLLYEQYF
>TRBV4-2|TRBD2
CASSQDPSGRGNTGELFF
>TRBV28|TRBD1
CASSFWGQGVPEAFF
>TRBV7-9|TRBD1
CASRGDSWRLFF
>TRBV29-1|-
CSGGTTGELFF
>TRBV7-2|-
CASSLAQKGLSFQETQYF
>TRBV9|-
CASSGGWASNNSPLHF
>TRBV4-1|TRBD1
CASSRGDRRTDTQYF
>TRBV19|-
CASSTKLGTEAFF
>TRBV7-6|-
CASSLEVNPKYEQYF
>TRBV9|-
CASSKGSSANEKLFF
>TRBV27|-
CASRQPYSNTEAFF
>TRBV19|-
CASSGFGTHSNQPQHF
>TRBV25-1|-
CASSGPGRYGYTF
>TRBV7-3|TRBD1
CASSSGQGGIQYF
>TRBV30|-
CAWRGVSTQYF
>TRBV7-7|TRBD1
CASSSGTGRFQETQYF
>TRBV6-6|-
CASSWGGRNTEAFF
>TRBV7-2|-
CASSLGARAQPQHF
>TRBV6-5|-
CASSYSPVYEQYF
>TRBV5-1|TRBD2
CASSRTSGGPNNEQFF
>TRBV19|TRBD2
CASSAGSGRGGETQYF
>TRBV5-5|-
CASSFPGPDTQYF
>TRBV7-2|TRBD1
CASSGDSLLPEAFF
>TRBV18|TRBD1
CASSGQGARTEAFF
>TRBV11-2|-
CASSSHLGGLGNIQYF
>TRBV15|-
CATSRDGNSPLHF
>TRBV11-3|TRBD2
CASSLGLARDEQYF
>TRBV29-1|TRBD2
CSVARVAGGRVDTQYF
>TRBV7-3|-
CASSLIAYNEQFF
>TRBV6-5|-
CASSLRAISGNTIYF
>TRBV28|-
CASSRQLSYEQYF